This T cell receptor beta chain was sequenced in a study of blood T cell repertoires in COVID-19. This CDR3 has 11 amino acids. V dropped 4 bases and J dropped 7 bases, with 7 bases sitting between them. Germline CDR1 is MDHEN and CDR2 is SYDVKM. The repertoire was sequenced with immunoSEQ multiplex PCR; TCRdb's copy has only in-frame clones and lacks some. The sample contains under 250,000 clones, nearly 90% of which appear only once. This TCR derives from a man aged 25-45 years who had recovered from COVID-19. This chain uses TRBV28 with TRBJ1-2; D gene ambiguous. Sequenced: PBMCs or T cells enriched from blood (not recorded which). CDR3 DNA: TGTGCCAGCAGTTCCCGTAGTGGCTACACCTTC. Translated, it gives CASSSRSGYTF.